A single sample is the source of the 21 T cell receptor beta chains below, sequenced in a study of regulatory T cells in long-lasting Graves disease. Time point defined: persistent/refractory GD, antithyroid drugs over 5 years with positive TRAb. PBMC RNA served as the TCR library source. Library construction for TCR beta used iRepertoire HTBI primers and Arm-PCR of CDR3 regions. TCRdb re-analysed the multiplex PCR reads in MiXCR, keeping a single row per CDR3 protein. The sample contains about 470,000 distinct CDR3 sequences, 20% to 25% of which appear only once. Source: peripheral blood mononuclear cells (PBMCs), taken when the disease was refractory, from a patient treated with antithyroid drugs. The origin of the receptors is a female donor with Graves disease.

There are many counts of this clonotype. V is TRBV28 and J is TRBJ2-7; TRBD2 matches 14 bases. J gave up 0 bases and V 2 bases, and 0 bases lay outside the gene matches. Per germline, CDR1 MDHEN and CDR2 SYDVKM. This CDR3 is built from 16 residues. CDR3 amino acids: CASSLGLAGGSYEQYF. DNA of the CDR3: TGTGCCAGCAGTTTAGGACTAGCGGGAGGCTCCTACGAGCAGTACTTC.

This clonotype came up many times. V gene TRBV3-1 combines with J gene TRBJ2-5, with 10 bases matching TRBD1. The CDR3 is 15 residues long. J was trimmed by 5 bases and V by 6 bases; bases with no gene match: 9. The germline CDR1 and CDR2 sequences are LGHDT and YNNKEL (reference sequence). DNA for the CDR3: TGTGCCAGCAGACACCCCGGGACAGGGGACGAGACCCAGTACTTC. Its protein is CASRHPGTGDETQYF.

This clonotype was seen just once. The rearrangement links TRBV24-1 to TRBJ2-1; tentative D call: TRBD1 (6 bases). V lost 4 bases, J lost 7 bases, and 22 bases lay in between. Germline lookup yields CDR1 KGHDR and CDR2 SFDVKD. The CDR3 is 17 amino acids. The CDR3 region has the DNA TGTGCCACCAGTGACGAGCAGGGGAAGGCGATGGGGAATGAGCAGTTCTTC. Encoded protein: CATSDEQGKAMGNEQFF.

This clonotype was detected many times. The V call is TRBV28, the J call TRBJ2-5, with 11 positions matching TRBD2. The ends lost 7 bases at V and 6 bases at J; junction bases unmatched: 10. CDR1 MDHEN and CDR2 SYDVKM come from the germline V gene. This CDR3 has 15 amino acids. CDR3 in amino acids: CASKRRASGRKTQYF. The CDR3 coding sequence is TGTGCCAGCAAAAGACGAGCTAGCGGGAGGAAGACCCAGTACTTC.

The chain recombines TRBV2 with TRBJ2-6; 7 bases line up with TRBD1. Unmatched junction bases numbered 10, after V lost 2 bases and J lost 0 bases. CDR3 length: 19 residues. Germline CDR1 reads SNHLY; CDR2 reads FYNNEI. DNA of the CDR3: TGTGCCAGCAGTGAACCCGGGACAGCCAAATTCTCTGGGGCCAACGTCCTGACTTTC. Translation: CASSEPGTAKFSGANVLTF.

The chain uses TRBV28 and TRBJ2-7; D not resolved. CDR3 length: 14 residues. V gave up 6 bases and J gave up 0 bases, with 12 bases separating them. Germline V gives CDR1 MDHEN, CDR2 SYDVKM. Written as DNA, the CDR3 is TGTGCCAGCAGCCAAGCCCTTTTCTCCTACGAGCAGTACTTC. It codes for CASSQALFSYEQYF.

In its sample, this clonotype was seen many times. The chain is built from TRBV7-6 and TRBJ2-5; tentatively, D is TRBD2 (6 bases). CDR3 length: 15 amino acids. Germline V lookup: CDR1 SGHVS, CDR2 FNYEAQ. V was shortened by 0 bases and J by 5 bases, with 13 bases between the two germline ends. The CDR3 here is CASSLAPYAGETQYF. The CDR3 nucleotides read TGTGCCAGCAGCTTAGCCCCTTATGCGGGGGAGACCCAGTACTTC.

The chain is built from TRBV28 and TRBJ2-7; D is tentatively TRBD1 or TRBD2 (5 bases each). Germline lookup yields CDR1 MDHEN and CDR2 SYDVKM. CDR3 length: 13 amino acids. V lost 6 bases, J lost 9 bases, and 18 bases lay in between. CDR3 coding DNA: TGTGCCAGCAGCGTTTACCCAGGGAGCGGGCAGTACTTC. This codes for CASSVYPGSGQYF.

For this clonotype: Given a much more abundant clone one base away, this may be a read error. The rearrangement links TRBV28 to TRBJ2-7; 7 nucleotides align to TRBD2. The germline gives CDR1 MDHEN, CDR2 SYDVKM. This CDR3 spans 13 amino acids. The CDR3 bases are TGTGCCAGCAATTATGGACCTCGGGGGGACGTGGACTTC. Residues: CASNYGPRGDVDF.

This clonotype was detected a few times. V is TRBV3-1 and J is TRBJ1-2; the D is unclear. CDR1 and CDR2 from the germline V gene are LGHDT and YNNKEL (reference sequence). The CDR3 spans 15 residues. Between the trimmed V and J ends, which lost 5 bases and 8 bases, there was a span of 21 bases. The CDR3 DNA sequence: TGTGCCAGCAGCTCTCCAGGCCGTCCCGGAGGGGGCTACACCTTC. Translation gives CASSSPGRPGGGYTF.

The CDR3 nucleotides read TGTGCCAGCAGTTTCCCTTTGGGTAGCGGGAGGGATAATGAGCAGTTCTTC. This translates into CASSFPLGSGRDNEQFF. This chain joins TRBV28 and TRBJ2-1; 11 nucleotides line up with TRBD2. This CDR3 contains 17 residues. Germline V gene lookup returns CDR1 MDHEN and CDR2 SYDVKM. The V gene end was trimmed by 3 bases and the J gene end by 7 bases; junction bases not matched to a gene: 11.

This clonotype was found many times. The V gene is TRBV28, the J gene TRBJ2-7, with a possible D match to TRBD1 (5 bases). From germline, CDR1 is MDHEN and CDR2 SYDVKM. The CDR3 sequence is 12 residues long. The V end lost 6 bases, the J end lost 3 bases, and 9 bases lay between the germline ends. CDR3 sequence (DNA): TGTGCCAGCAGCTCCAGGGTCTACGAGCAGTACTTC. Translating it yields CASSSRVYEQYF.

The chain is built from TRBV10-3 and TRBJ2-1, with a possible D match to TRBD2 (6 bases). The CDR3 covers 16 residues. Trimming took off 4 bases at V and 5 bases at J, with 18 bases between the two ends. From germline, CDR1 is ENHRY and CDR2 SYGVKD. The CDR3 loop reads CAISAQWDSPNNEQFF. The CDR3 DNA reads as TGTGCCATCAGTGCCCAGTGGGACTCACCTAACAATGAGCAGTTCTTC.

Of note for this clonotype: Being one base from a much bigger clone, this may be a read error. The V gene is TRBV28, the J gene TRBJ2-2; D remains ambiguous. Per germline, CDR1 MDHEN and CDR2 SYDVKM. CDR3 length equals 17 residues. Trimming left V 1 base short and J 7 bases short, with 19 bases between. The CDR3 region is CASSLFVTERTLGELFF. Written as DNA, the CDR3 is TGTGCCAGCAGTTTATTTGTCACAGAGCGAACACTCGGGGAGCTGTTTTTT.

This clonotype was recorded many times. The chain joins TRBV24-1 to TRBJ2-2; D call uncertain. This CDR3 comprises 15 residues. Trimming left V 5 bases short and J 4 bases short, with 13 bases between. Germline CDR1 KGHDR, CDR2 SFDVKD. The chain's CDR3 is CATSATWQSTGELFF. In nucleotides, the CDR3 is TGTGCCACCAGTGCCACATGGCAGAGCACCGGGGAGCTGTTTTTT.

The chain employs TRBV15 and TRBJ1-1; D is undetermined. The germline gives CDR1 LNHNV, CDR2 YYDKDF (reference sequence). The ends were cut back, 9 bases at V and 2 bases at J, with 19 bases in the middle. This CDR3 has 15 residues. Here the CDR3 reads CATQMLGSGNTEAFF. The CDR3 bases are TGTGCCACTCAAATGCTGGGGTCGGGAAACACTGAAGCTTTCTTT.

The chain has TRBV6-5 and TRBJ1-6, with 7 bases fitting TRBD1. CDR3 length equals 22 residues. V shed 2 bases and J 0 bases; nucleotides not matched to a gene: 19. CDR1 and CDR2 from the germline V gene are MNHEY and SVGAGI. The CDR3 region is CASSYRLTGTVYSSSYNSPLHF. In nucleotides, the CDR3 is TGTGCCAGCAGTTACCGGCTTACCGGGACAGTCTATTCGAGCTCCTATAATTCACCCCTCCACTTT.

This clonotype was seen at least ten times. CDR3 residues: CASSEFSVAKNIQYF. CDR3 nucleotides: TGTGCCAGCAGTGAATTTTCAGTAGCCAAAAACATTCAGTACTTC. This rearrangement joins TRBV6-1 to TRBJ2-4; D gene unclear. Germline lookup yields CDR1 MNHNS and CDR2 SASEGT. This CDR3 is built from 15 residues. V lost 2 bases and J 0 bases, leaving 8 bases between the germline ends.

V gene TRBV7-2 combines with J gene TRBJ2-5; 11 bases match TRBD2. The CDR3 is 16 amino acids. V shed 2 bases and J 4 bases; nucleotides not matched to a gene: 6. Germline lookup yields CDR1 SGHTA and CDR2 FQGNSA. The CDR3 protein is CASSLTSSGGRETQYF. The CDR3, as DNA: TGTGCCAGCAGCTTAACTTCTAGCGGGGGGAGAGAGACCCAGTACTTC. Full variable domain (rest looked up from reference TRBV7-2 and TRBJ2-5): GAGVSQSPSNKVTEKGKDVELRCDPISGHTALYWYRQSLGQGLEFLIYFQGNSAPDKSGLPSDRFSAERTGGSVSTLTIQRTQQEDSAVYLCASSLTSSGGRETQYFGPGTRLLVL.

At least ten counts were recorded for this clonotype. The chain is built from TRBV28 and TRBJ1-2; 8 bases map to TRBD1. The J segment lost 4 bases and the V segment lost 6 bases, leaving 10 bases of the junction unmatched. Germline-derived CDR1 and CDR2 are MDHEN and SYDVKM. There are 15 residues in the CDR3. The CDR3 DNA sequence: TGTGCCAGCAGCCTCCCTTTCAGGGGGCCCTATGGCTACACCTTC. Its translation is CASSLPFRGPYGYTF.

Only a few counts were recorded for this clonotype. This sequence joins TRBV5-1 and TRBJ2-4, with D possibly TRBD1 on 6 matching bases. Germline CDR1 is SGHRS and CDR2 is YFSETQ. The CDR3 has 14 amino acids. V lost 4 bases to trimming and J lost 8 bases, with 16 bases between them. In DNA form, the CDR3 reads TGCGCCAGCAGCCACCTCACGAAGGGGGACATTCAGTACTTC. It encodes CASSHLTKGDIQYF.